Presented here are 18 T cell receptor beta chains from one specimen sequenced in a study of CD8 T cells in ankylosing spondylitis (dated by TCRdb to about 2017). Library preparation employed 5' RACE. The sequencing machine was an Illumina HiSeq 2500. TCRdb handled the public reads itself, with Q25 trimming in fastp and clone calling in MiXCR, and kept productive beta chains. Each entry merges the rows of one CDR3 protein and shows their most common DNA and genes. The sample has around 320,000 distinct CDR3 sequences on record, less than 25% of them singletons. The ten largest clones capture roughly 3.4% of the sample. Sample: blood, either unsorted or a sorted T cell fraction (not recorded which). These receptors came from a female donor with ankylosing spondylitis or in good health (not recorded which).

The chain links TRBV28 to TRBJ2-5, with D uncertain. Trimming took 5 bases from V and 8 from J, leaving 12 bases between them. The CDR3 totals 12 residues. CDR1 MDHEN and CDR2 SYDVKM come from the germline V gene. The CDR3 reads CASSLIPHTQYF. CDR3 nucleotides: TGTGCCAGCAGTCTAATCCCCCACACCCAGTACTTC.

This clonotype appeared many times. The chain is built from TRBV12-3 or TRBV12-4 and TRBJ2-7; weak D call: TRBD1 (6 bases). Trimming took 8 bases from V and 0 from J, leaving 11 bases between them. This CDR3 contains 13 residues. CDR3 sequence reads: CASRDTSSYEQYF. CDR3 DNA: TGTGCCAGCCGGGACACCTCCTCCTACGAGCAGTACTTC.

A few counts support this clonotype. The rearrangement links TRBV10-3 to TRBJ2-7; maybe TRBD1 (6 bases). Trimming shortened V by 2 bases and J by 5 bases, and 13 bases separated the two germline ends. The CDR3 contains 14 residues. CDR1 is ENHRY, CDR2 SYGVKD, per germline. CDR3 coding DNA: TGTGCCATCAGTGAGAGACAGGAGAGGGACGAGCAGTACTTC. Translated, it gives CAISERQERDEQYF.

This clonotype was detected ten times or more. J is TRBJ2-2 and V is TRBV29-1; 8 positions match TRBD1. Unmatched junction bases numbered 3, after V lost 4 bases and J lost 2 bases. Germline V CDR1 and CDR2: SQVTM, ANQGSEA. The CDR3 loop spans 14 amino acids. CDR3 sequence reads: CSVVDRGNTGELFF. The CDR3 nucleotides read TGCAGCGTTGTTGACAGGGGAAACACCGGGGAGCTGTTTTTT.

The rearrangement joins TRBV5-5 to TRBJ2-1, with 7 bases fitting TRBD1. Germline CDR1 SGHKS, CDR2 YYEKEE (reference sequence). This CDR3 comprises 13 residues. After removal of 4 bases from V and 7 bases from J, the junction contained 5 bases not matched to a gene. The DNA for the CDR3 is TGTGCCAGCAGCCGACAGGGAGAGAATGAGCAGTTCTTC. The encoded protein is CASSRQGENEQFF. Combining the CDR3 with reference TRBV5-5 and TRBJ2-1 gives the whole variable domain DAGVTQSPTHLIKTRGQQVTLRCSPISGHKSVSWYQQVLGQGPQFIFQYYEKEERGRGNFPDRFSARQFPNYSSELNVNALLLGDSALYLCASSRQGENEQFFGPGTRLTVL.

This clonotype was observed a handful of times. The chain has TRBV3-1 and TRBJ1-2; D gene unclear. CDR3 size: 11 residues. V lost 1 base, J lost 8 bases, and 5 bases lay in between. CDR1 and CDR2 (germline): LGHDT, YNNKEL (reference sequence). CDR3 amino acids: CASSQAGGYTF. The CDR3 DNA sequence: TGTGCCAGCAGCCAAGCTGGCGGCTACACCTTC.

The rearrangement joins TRBV29-1 to TRBJ2-2; weak D call: TRBD2 (5 bases). Trimming took 7 bases from V and 6 from J, leaving 15 bases between them. The germline V gene encodes CDR1 SQVTM and CDR2 ANQGSEA. This CDR3 is 13 amino acids long. The CDR3 loop reads CSARRGLAGELFF. CDR3 sequence (DNA): TGCAGCGCCCGCCGAGGGCTCGCCGGGGAGCTGTTTTTT.

This clonotype was observed a single time. The V and J genes are TRBV20-1 and TRBJ2-5, with no clear D. V gave up 0 bases and J gave up 8 bases, with 7 bases separating them. In germline, CDR1 is DFQATT, CDR2 SNEGSKA (reference sequence). The CDR3 covers 11 residues. The CDR3 sequence: CSARDPPTQYF. The CDR3 nucleotides read TGCAGTGCTAGAGATCCCCCTACCCAGTACTTC.

The rearrangement uses TRBV7-2 and TRBJ2-3, with 8 positions matching TRBD2. The germline CDR1 and CDR2 sequences are SGHTA and FQGNSA. V dropped 3 bases and J dropped 6; count of bases not matched to a gene: 8. The CDR3 is 15 residues long. The CDR3 reads CASSFGSGEEDTQYF. Here the CDR3 DNA reads TGTGCCAGCAGCTTTGGTAGCGGGGAAGAGGATACGCAGTATTTT.

The chain uses TRBV20-1 and TRBJ2-3; 10 bases match TRBD2. In germline, CDR1 is DFQATT, CDR2 SNEGSKA (reference sequence). CDR3 length equals 18 residues. V shed 3 bases and J 0 bases; nucleotides not matched to a gene: 12. CDR3 loop: CSARVRAGGPGSTDTQYF. The CDR3 DNA sequence: TGCAGTGCTAGGGTTAGAGCGGGAGGGCCCGGGAGCACAGATACGCAGTATTTT.

This clonotype was seen repeatedly, ten times or more. The chain uses TRBV20-1 and TRBJ1-5, with TRBD1 as a possible D gene (5 bases). From germline, CDR1 is DFQATT and CDR2 SNEGSKA (reference sequence). The germline V and J ends were trimmed by 2 bases and 5 bases, with 10 bases remaining between them. This CDR3 comprises 13 residues. The CDR3 loop reads CSARSGGDQPQHF. The CDR3 nucleotides are TGCAGTGCTAGATCGGGGGGAGATCAGCCCCAGCATTTT.

This clonotype was counted only a few times. The V and J genes are TRBV20-1 and TRBJ2-1; a possible D gene is TRBD1 (6 bases). Germline CDR1 reads DFQATT; CDR2 reads SNEGSKA (reference sequence). The CDR3 has 14 amino acids. The V and J ends lost 5 bases and 1 base respectively, with 12 bases between them. The chain's CDR3 is CSAPPRGSYNEQFF. The CDR3 nucleotides are TGCAGTGCTCCTCCCAGGGGATCCTACAATGAGCAGTTCTTC.

V is TRBV7-6 and J is TRBJ1-1; tentative D call: TRBD1 (6 bases). The germline V and J ends were trimmed by 8 bases and 2 bases, with 15 bases remaining between them. The CDR3 is 14 residues long. Per the germline V gene, CDR1 is SGHVS and CDR2 is FNYEAQ. As DNA, the CDR3 is TGTGCCAGCGCCTCGGCAGGGGCTAACACTGAAGCTTTCTTT. Amino acid sequence: CASASAGANTEAFF. Full variable domain (remainder filled in from reference TRBV7-6 and TRBJ1-1): GAGVSQSPRYKVTKRGQDVALRCDPISGHVSLYWYRQALGQGPEFLTYFNYEAQQDKSGLPNDRFSAERPEGSISTLTIQRTEQRDSAMYRCASASAGANTEAFFGQGTRLTVV.

The CDR3 is CASSPPSGRGNQPQHF. The CDR3 coding sequence is TGTGCCAGCAGCCCTCCGAGTGGCAGGGGCAATCAGCCCCAGCATTTT. V and J are TRBV12-3 or TRBV12-4 and TRBJ1-5; the D gene is possibly TRBD1 (5 bases). Trimming took 6 bases from V and 2 from J, leaving 17 bases between them. This CDR3 contains 16 residues.

The table lists this clonotype with many counts. This chain connects TRBV7-2 to TRBJ2-3, with 10 bases matching TRBD2. J lost 1 base, V lost 3 bases, and 4 bases had no gene match. From germline, CDR1 is SGHTA and CDR2 FQGNSA. The CDR3 contains 16 residues. CDR3 protein: CASSFRSGGRTDTQYF. Written as DNA, the CDR3 is TGTGCCAGCAGCTTTCGTAGCGGGGGGCGCACAGATACGCAGTATTTT.

The chain links TRBV28 to TRBJ2-7; perhaps D is TRBD1 or TRBD2 (5 bases each). CDR1 is MDHEN, CDR2 SYDVKM, per germline. V lost 8 bases to trimming and J lost 2 bases, with 16 bases between them. There are 14 residues in the CDR3. CDR3: CASGEGSPPYEQYF. For the CDR3, the DNA is TGTGCCAGCGGTGAGGGGAGTCCTCCCTACGAGCAGTACTTC. The variable domain in full, with the rest retrieved from reference TRBV28 and TRBJ2-7, is DVKVTQSSRYLVKRTGEKVFLECVQDMDHENMFWYRQDPGLGLRLIYFSYDVKMKEKGDIPEGYSVSREKKERFSLILESASTNQTSMYLCASGEGSPPYEQYFGPGTRLTVT.

Only a few counts were recorded for this clonotype. The chain has TRBV12-3 or TRBV12-4 and TRBJ1-6, with TRBD1 identical over 7 bases. After removal of 6 bases from V and 10 bases from J, the junction contained 12 bases not matched to a gene. The CDR3 consists of 15 residues. The CDR3 sequence is CASRLTGTVGSPLHF. The CDR3 DNA sequence: TGTGCCAGCAGGTTGACCGGGACAGTCGGGTCACCCCTCCACTTT.

The rearrangement uses TRBV29-1 and TRBJ2-3; 7 nucleotides agree with TRBD2. V shed 5 bases, J shed 5 bases, and the junction held 7 bases outside the gene matches. The germline V gene has CDR1 SQVTM and CDR2 ANQGSEA. The CDR3 contains 13 residues. CDR3 nucleotide sequence: TGCAGCGTTCGGGGGAGGGCCCGAGATACGCAGTATTTT. Protein sequence: CSVRGRARDTQYF.